The 26 T cell receptor beta chains reported below all come from one sample, sequenced in a study of blood T cells in healthy people across ages. With a J-beta primer mix and a sample-barcoded 5' primer, a second PCR ran about 6 to 11 cycles. TCRdb reanalysed the 5' RACE reads using MiXCR and keeps one entry per CDR3 protein. The sample lists 800,000 to 950,000 distinct CDR3 sequences, 25% to 35% occurring once. This sample was also put to use in a study of T cells of mothers and their children.

Specimen: blood. Every receptor here comes from a woman aged 40-49 years in good health.

This clonotype has only a few counts. The CDR3 DNA reads as TGCAGTGCGCAGCGGGGGGACTCCTACAATGAGCAGTTCTTC. It encodes CSAQRGDSYNEQFF. The chain couples TRBV20-1 to TRBJ2-1; 9 bases are a match to TRBD2. V dropped 6 bases and J dropped 0; count of bases not matched to a gene: 3. This CDR3 has 14 amino acids. Germline V gene lookup returns CDR1 DFQATT and CDR2 SNEGSKA (reference sequence).

The table lists this clonotype with a few counts. This rearrangement joins TRBV7-8 to TRBJ2-3; D possibly uses TRBD1 or TRBD2 (6 bases each). The V gene lost 6 bases and the J gene lost 5 bases, with 21 bases spanning the gap. This CDR3 comprises 16 residues. CDR1 is SGHVS, CDR2 FQNEAQ, per germline. The CDR3 spells CASSPLMWGREDTQYF. CDR3 nucleotides: TGTGCCAGCAGTCCGCTTATGTGGGGGCGGGAAGATACGCAGTATTTT.

In regard to this clonotype: Germline and junction disagree at one end, which may indicate a read error. The CDR3 sequence: CAGSPRRHTDTQYF. DNA of the CDR3: TGTGCCGGCAGCCCACGACGCCACACAGATACGCAGTACTTC. This sequence joins TRBV6-6 and TRBJ2-4; D is undetermined. The CDR3 runs to 14 residues. From germline, CDR1 is MNHNY and CDR2 SVGAGI (reference sequence).

This clonotype was seen a handful of times. The chain links TRBV20-1 to TRBJ2-3, with D possibly matching TRBD2 (5 bases). Germline CDR1 and CDR2: DFQATT and SNEGSKA (reference sequence). The CDR3 has 14 residues. V was cut by 3 bases and J by 0 bases, with 10 bases left in between. The CDR3 here is CSARDFTSTDTQYF. DNA of the CDR3: TGCAGTGCTAGGGACTTTACTAGCACAGATACGCAGTATTTT.

CDR3 residues: CASSIRSAGTGDYEQYF. The CDR3 bases are TGTGCCAGTAGTATAAGGTCCGCCGGGACAGGGGACTACGAGCAGTACTTC. The chain couples TRBV19 to TRBJ2-7; 10 nucleotides agree with TRBD1. The germline V gene encodes CDR1 LNHDA and CDR2 SQIVND (reference sequence). V trimming: 2 bases; J trimming: 3 bases; junction bases outside the gene matches: 10. This CDR3 region has 17 residues.

At least ten counts were recorded for this clonotype. This chain joins TRBV28 and TRBJ2-7; the match to TRBD1 covers 8 bases. Trimming cost V 10 bases and J 3 bases; bases outside gene matches: 5. CDR1 is MDHEN and CDR2 is SYDVKM in the germline V gene. This CDR3 contains 12 residues. Written as DNA, the CDR3 is TGTGCCACCATGGACAGGGTCTACGAGCAGTACTTC. Its translation is CATMDRVYEQYF.

This clonotype was seen ten or more times. The chain joins TRBV12-3 or TRBV12-4 to TRBJ2-2; D might be TRBD1 (5 bases). The CDR3 is 15 residues long. Between the trimmed V and J ends, which lost 3 bases and 2 bases, there was a span of 10 bases. The DNA of the CDR3 is TGTGCCAGCAGTTTTGGGGCAGGCAACACCGGGGAGCTGTTTTTT. Translation gives CASSFGAGNTGELFF.

This clonotype turned up a few times. This sequence joins TRBV5-1 and TRBJ1-2; perhaps TRBD1 as D (5 bases). V was shortened by 5 bases and J by 8 bases, with 16 bases between the two germline ends. Germline-derived CDR1 and CDR2 are SGHRS and YFSETQ. This CDR3 has 13 residues. The DNA for the CDR3 is TGCGCCAGCAGTTTAGAGGGGCCGCGGGGCTACACCTTC. Encoded protein: CASSLEGPRGYTF.

The gene calls are TRBV7-2 and TRBJ1-2, with D perhaps matching TRBD1 (5 bases). Trimming stripped 4 bases from V and 6 bases from J, with 15 bases between. The germline CDR1 and CDR2 sequences are SGHTA and FQGNSA. The length of the CDR3 is 14 residues. The CDR3 DNA reads as TGTGCCAGCAGCTCGGGACGGGCAGCGAATGGCTACACCTTC. The encoded protein is CASSSGRAANGYTF.

This clonotype has a count of ten or more. The gene calls are TRBV7-9 and TRBJ2-7; 11 bases map to TRBD1. With 6 bases clipped from V and 7 bases from J, the junction kept 8 bases outside the gene matches. Germline V gene sequence: CDR1 SEHNR, CDR2 FQNEAQ (reference sequence). This CDR3 is 14 amino acids long. CDR3 bases: TGTGCCAGCAGACTAGGACAGGGGGCGCAAGAGCAGTACTTC. Its translation: CASRLGQGAQEQYF.

This CDR3 is CASGLAGRSTDTQYF. For the CDR3, the DNA is TGTGCCAGCGGACTAGCGGGGAGAAGCACAGATACGCAGTATTTT. The genes are TRBV7-2 and TRBJ2-3, with 12 bases that match TRBD2. The CDR3 covers 15 residues. Germline CDR1 SGHTA, CDR2 FQGNSA. V dropped 8 bases and J dropped 0; count of bases not matched to a gene: 3.

This clonotype was found many times. The chain combines TRBV20-1 with TRBJ2-1; TRBD1 might be the D (5 bases). The germline V gene encodes CDR1 DFQATT and CDR2 SNEGSKA (reference sequence). The CDR3 loop spans 10 amino acids. Trimming took 7 bases from V and 6 from J, leaving 7 bases between them. The CDR3 nucleotides are TGCAGTGGCACAGGCAATGAGCAGTTCTTC. Residues: CSGTGNEQFF.

The chain employs TRBV9 and TRBJ2-7, with D perhaps TRBD1 (5 bases). The CDR3 is made up of 15 amino acids. Germline CDR1 and CDR2: SGDLS and YYNGEE. With 4 bases removed from V and 0 bases from J, the gap between germline ends came to 14 bases. CDR3 nucleotides: TGTGCCAGCAGCCCTGAAGGGGTCTCCTCCTACGAGCAGTACTTC. Residues: CASSPEGVSSYEQYF.

To note about this clonotype: A junction end diverges from the germline sequence, so it may reflect a read error. The rearrangement joins TRBV12-3 or TRBV12-4 to TRBJ1-1; 7 bases fit TRBD1. The CDR3 loop spans 19 amino acids. CDR3 nucleotide sequence: TGTGCCAGCATCATGGACAGCCGAAGGCGGGACAGCTTGAACGCTGAAGCTTTCTTT. Its translation is CASIMDSRRRDSLNAEAFF.

The J gene is TRBJ2-1, the V gene TRBV5-1, with 8 nucleotides matching TRBD2. Germline V gene sequence: CDR1 SGHRS, CDR2 YFSETQ. The length of the CDR3 is 14 residues. The J segment lost 6 bases and the V segment lost 4 bases, leaving 6 bases of the junction unmatched. CDR3 sequence: CASSPGLAANEQFF. For the CDR3, the DNA is TGCGCCAGCAGCCCCGGACTAGCAGCCAATGAGCAGTTCTTC. Drawing the rest from reference TRBV5-1 and TRBJ2-1, the complete variable domain is KAGVTQTPRYLIKTRGQQVTLSCSPISGHRSVSWYQQTPGQGLQFLFEYFSETQRNKGNFPGRFSGRQFSNSRSEMNVSTLELGDSALYLCASSPGLAANEQFFGPGTRLTVL.

The V and J genes are TRBV20-1 and TRBJ2-5; 7 bases align to TRBD2. Germline assignment: CDR1 DFQATT and CDR2 SNEGSKA (reference sequence). This CDR3 is built from 15 residues. Germline trimming cut 5 bases from V and 5 bases from J; bases unmatched to any gene: 14. CDR3: CSAPDGRQGGETQYF. The CDR3, as DNA: TGCAGTGCTCCAGACGGACGCCAGGGAGGGGAGACCCAGTACTTC.

This clonotype was counted at least ten times. The CDR3 loop reads CASSRRDMDSPQHF. The CDR3 region has the DNA TGTGCCAGCAGCCGCCGGGACATGGATTCACCCCAGCATTTT. V and J are TRBV5-5 and TRBJ1-5, with D perhaps matching TRBD1 (6 bases). The CDR3 is 14 residues long. Germline values: CDR1 SGHKS, CDR2 YYEKEE (reference sequence). Trimming left V 4 bases short and J 10 bases short, with 18 bases between.

This clonotype was seen a handful of times. CDR3 sequence reads: CASSSIRNEQYF. The DNA for the CDR3 is TGTGCCAGCAGCTCGATCCGGAACGAGCAGTACTTC. This chain links TRBV7-2 with TRBJ2-7; D unresolved. V dropped 4 bases and J dropped 5 bases, with 9 bases sitting between them. The V gene's germline CDR1 is SGHTA and CDR2 FQGNSA. The CDR3 has 12 residues.

This clonotype was counted only a few times. V usage is TRBV28 and J usage is TRBJ2-1, with D perhaps matching TRBD2 (6 bases). The germline V and J ends were trimmed by 5 bases and 2 bases, with 19 bases remaining between them. This CDR3 comprises 17 residues. CDR1 is MDHEN and CDR2 is SYDVKM in the germline V gene. The CDR3 nucleotides read TGTGCCAGCAGTCCACCCCTAGGAGGGGTCCCCTACAATGAGCAGTTCTTC. Its protein product is CASSPPLGGVPYNEQFF.

This clonotype showed up many times. The chain employs TRBV4-3 and TRBJ2-7; D ambiguous. The CDR3 is made up of 14 amino acids. The V gene's germline CDR1 is LGHNA and CDR2 YSLEER. Trimming stripped 0 bases from V and 2 bases from J, with 8 bases between. The CDR3 DNA follows: TGCGCCAGCAGCCAAGACCCAGGCCCCTACGAGCAGTACTTC. This encodes CASSQDPGPYEQYF.

This clonotype was seen ten or more times. The rearrangement links TRBV28 to TRBJ2-7; 7 bases map to TRBD1. CDR3 length equals 16 residues. Losses at the gene ends were 4 bases for V and 3 bases for J; bases not matched to a gene: 12. Germline V gene lookup returns CDR1 MDHEN and CDR2 SYDVKM. The CDR3 nucleotides read TGTGCCAGCAGTTCAGTCCTGGGACAGACAGACTACGAGCAGTACTTC. This translates into CASSSVLGQTDYEQYF.

The chain employs TRBV7-3 and TRBJ2-1; 9 bases are shared with TRBD1. The CDR3 is made up of 15 amino acids. From germline, CDR1 is SGHTA and CDR2 FQGTGA. The V gene end was trimmed by 3 bases and the J gene end by 8 bases; junction bases not matched to a gene: 8. CDR3 coding DNA: TGTGCCAGCAGCTTGGGACAGGGATCTCGGGATGAGCAGTTCTTC. This sequence encodes CASSLGQGSRDEQFF.

There are many counts of this clonotype. The gene calls are TRBV7-2 and TRBJ2-1; 11 nucleotides line up with TRBD2. This CDR3 is built from 15 residues. The J segment lost 5 bases and the V segment lost 1 base, leaving 1 base of the junction unmatched. Germline CDR1 is SGHTA and CDR2 is FQGNSA. The CDR3 bases are TGTGCCAGCAGCTTAGAACTAGCGGGGGACAATGAGCAGTTCTTC. It translates to CASSLELAGDNEQFF.

This clonotype was detected many times. The rearrangement links TRBV19 to TRBJ2-7; D unclear. The CDR3 has 13 amino acids. Trimming shortened V by 5 bases and J by 0 bases, and 8 bases separated the two germline ends. The germline gives CDR1 LNHDA, CDR2 SQIVND (reference sequence). CDR3 in DNA: TGTGCCAGTAGTCACGGGCTCTCCTACGAGCAGTACTTC. The encoded protein is CASSHGLSYEQYF.

The J gene is TRBJ1-4, the V gene TRBV28; 8 positions match TRBD1. The trim removed 7 bases at V and 4 bases at J, leaving 8 bases unmatched. CDR1 MDHEN and CDR2 SYDVKM come from the germline V gene. This CDR3 is 15 amino acids long. CDR3 protein: CASISGGLVNEKLFF. The CDR3 region has the DNA TGTGCCAGCATCTCAGGGGGCCTGGTTAATGAAAAACTGTTTTTT.

This clonotype was seen a few times. V usage is TRBV20-1 and J usage is TRBJ2-7; 14 bases line up with TRBD2. Germline CDR1 is DFQATT and CDR2 is SNEGSKA (reference sequence). CDR3 size: 14 residues. J lost 3 bases, V lost 6 bases, and 4 bases had no gene match. The DNA of the CDR3 is TGCAGTGCGTATGGACTAGCGGGGGGCTACGAGCAGTACTTC. Translated: CSAYGLAGGYEQYF.